The source of this T cell receptor (beta chain) is a study of T cell repertoires in cytomegalovirus infection. Across the study: Matching HLA type and CMV infection were both indicated by public TCR beta signatures. Study-level results: Within the response measured ex vivo, HLA-C-restricted CMV-specific TCR beta clonotypes were dominant. Individuals carrying CMV plus the relevant HLA were identified by cumulative frequency of public TCR beta families.

As to this clonotype: What it recognizes is unknown.

TCRdb re-called the reads through MiXCR, storing one row per CDR3 protein. The table records almost 500,000 distinct CDR3 sequences, 11% of them present only once. The V gene's germline CDR1 is MGHDK and CDR2 SYGVNS. There are 14 residues in the CDR3. Trimming took off 3 bases at V and 7 bases at J, with 13 bases between the two ends. V and J are TRBV25-1 and TRBJ1-5, with D perhaps TRBD1 (6 bases). This TCR derives from a human donor in good health (CMV status not recorded). Some clones in this sample may be carry-over from other donors' samples. Sequencing was done on a sample of PBMCs. CDR3 amino acids: CASSDSGARQPQHF. In nucleotides, the CDR3 is TGTGCCAGCAGTGACTCAGGGGCACGCCAGCCCCAGCATTTT.